This T cell receptor beta chain originates from a study of blood T cell repertoires in COVID-19. Across the study: Acute and convalescent COVID-19 specimens originated in the United States, Italy and Spain. T cells, B-cell-depleted T cells, or PBMCs provided the cDNA or gDNA that served as material.

V was clipped by 4 bases and J by 5 bases, with 8 bases between them. Germline values: CDR1 MNHEY, CDR2 SVGEGT. This CDR3 is built from 12 residues. In the study's own analysis: Amplification with reference gene primers provided the estimates of nucleated cell counts. Here immunoSEQ multiplex PCR was the method, and the copy in TCRdb shows in-frame clones only, minus some. V and J calls and clone size are copied from that table; D and trimming were computed from the DNA. Here the sample spans 130,000 or so clones, more than 75% being singletons. This chain connects TRBV6-2 or TRBV6-3 to TRBJ1-1; D unclear. Material: peripheral blood. This sequence was found in a human donor in a cohort sampled during active COVID-19. CDR3 loop: CASSWTGTEAFF. The CDR3 DNA reads as TGTGCCAGCAGTTGGACGGGAACTGAAGCTTTCTTT.